The rows below give T cell receptor beta chains drawn from one sample of a study of CD8+CD57+ T cells in acquired aplastic anemia. One entry per CDR3 protein results from TCRdb running MiXCR on the reads. The data show hundreds of thousands of distinct CDR3 sequences, about two thirds seen once. Sequenced input: sorted CD4+, CD8+, or CD8+CD57+ T cells (not recorded which) from PBMCs. These receptors came from a human donor in good health, serving as a control. Each CDR3 is given with its conserved first and last residue. The D gene is left open where the match is weak. For some rows the clone size is stated as once, few or many, or as a class when expanded; others skip it.

D	V	J	size	DNA	CDR3
TRBD1	TRBV13	TRBJ1-1	.	TGTGCCAGCAGCTTAGACAGGGGTATCGATAGAGCTTTCTTT	CASSLDRGIDRAFF
.	TRBV25-1	TRBJ1-2	.	TGTGCCAGCAGTGAGCCACAGAAGGCGGGTTATGGCAAATCTTTT	CASSEPQKAGYGKSF
.	TRBV10-3	TRBJ1-6	.	TGTGCCAGCAGCCCCGACAGAGGTTCAGCCCTCAACTTC	CASSPDRGSALNF
.	TRBV4-1	TRBJ2-1	many	TGCGCCAGCAGCCAGGCTCAGGGGATATATCGCAATGAGCAGTTCTTC	CASSQAQGIYRNEQFF
TRBD2	TRBV7-2	TRBJ2-5	few	TGTGCCAGCAGCTTAGGCGGGGGGGCCCAGTACTTC	CASSLGGGAQYF
.	TRBV5-1	TRBJ1-2	.	TGCGCCAGCAGCCTCGGGGCCCCGGGCAACTATGGCTACACCTTC	CASSLGAPGNYGYTF
.	TRBV7-2	TRBJ2-2	.	TGTGCCAGCAGCCCTCAAGGGGGGACAGGGGAGCTGTTTTTT	CASSPQGGTGELFF
.	TRBV20-1	TRBJ2-7	few	TGCAGTGCTAGTCGGCTAGCGACATTTGGCGAGCAGTACTTC	CSASRLATFGEQYF
.	TRBV20-1	TRBJ1-2	many	TGCAGTGCTTTTGACACCAGGGACTATGGCTACACCTTC	CSAFDTRDYGYTF
.	TRBV9	TRBJ1-3	.	TGTGCCAGCAGCGTAGTAGCAGAAAATTCACCCCTCCTATATTTT	CASSVVAENSPLLYF
.	TRBV12-3/TRBV12-4	TRBJ2-3	.	TGTGCCAGCAGTTCCTCCTTGAACACAGATACGCAGTATTTT	CASSSSLNTDTQYF
TRBD1	TRBV7-9	TRBJ1-1	.	TGTGCCAGCAGCCAAGAAGGGGACAGCTACTATGGCTACTTCTTT	CASSQEGDSYYGYFF
TRBD1	TRBV6-4	TRBJ2-2	many	TGTGCCAGCAGTGGACAGGGAAACACCGGGGAGCTGTTTTTT	CASSGQGNTGELFF
.	TRBV7-8	TRBJ1-5	many	TGTGCCAGCAGCTCTCCGGGACGGAGGAATCAGCCCCAGCATTTT	CASSSPGRRNQPQHF
.	TRBV9	TRBJ2-7	many	TGTGCCAGCAGCCCGCACTCGGCCTACGAGCAGTACTTC	CASSPHSAYEQYF
TRBD2	TRBV9	TRBJ2-7	.	TGTGCCAGCAGCAGCCCTAGCGGGGGCCCCCAGGAACTGTACTTC	CASSSPSGGPQELYF
.	TRBV9	TRBJ1-4	.	TGTGCCAGCAGCGGAGCACTAAGCACAGATACGTTGTTT	CASSGALSTDTLF
TRBD1	TRBV7-2	TRBJ1-1	.	TGTGCCAGCACCCCTAGCGGGACAGGGGTCAACACTGAAGCTTTCTTT	CASTPSGTGVNTEAFF
.	TRBV2	TRBJ1-5	.	TGTGCCAGCCGGGAAACGGTCGGGCAGCCCCAGCATTTT	CASRETVGQPQHF
.	TRBV12-3/TRBV12-4	TRBJ1-1	many	TGTGCCAGCAGTCTGGGGAACACTGAAGCTTTCTTT	CASSLGNTEAFF
.	TRBV29-1	TRBJ2-1	many	TGCAGCGTTGAAGGCCTTCTTTACAATGAGCAGTTCTTC	CSVEGLLYNEQFF
TRBD1	TRBV5-4	TRBJ2-3	.	TGTGCCAGCAGCACAGGGGTGATAGGCACAGATACGCAGTATTTT	CASSTGVIGTDTQYF
TRBD1	TRBV2	TRBJ2-2	.	TGTGCCAGCAGTCCCCCAAACAGGGGGAACACCGGGGAGCTGTTTTTT	CASSPPNRGNTGELFF
.	TRBV12-3/TRBV12-4	TRBJ1-1	.	TGTGCCAGCAGTTTCGGCGGCCTTGAGTCCTACGAAGCTTTCTTT	CASSFGGLESYEAFF
.	TRBV2	TRBJ1-5	.	TGTGCCAGCAGTGAAGAAGGCGGTGCGGGCACCAGGCTCAAGGTCTTT	CASSEEGGAGTRLKVF
.	TRBV2	TRBJ2-4	many	TGTGCCAGCAAGTACAGGGCTGACTTGGGAGCCAAAAACATTCAGTACTTC	CASKYRADLGAKNIQYF
.	TRBV5-8	TRBJ1-1	many	TGTGCCAGCAGCTCCGGGCTTGGTGGGGCAACTGCTTTCTTT	CASSSGLGGATAFF
.	TRBV7-9	TRBJ2-2	many	TGTGCCAGCAGCTCTAACCCCGGGGACACCGGGGAGCTGTTTTTT	CASSSNPGDTGELFF
.	TRBV5-1	TRBJ2-1	.	TGCGCCAGCAGCTTGCCAGGGTACTACAATGAGCAGTTCTTC	CASSLPGYYNEQFF
.	TRBV6-2/TRBV6-3	TRBJ1-2	.	TGTGCCAGCCGTAGGGGGTATGGCTACACCTTC	CASRRGYGYTF
.	TRBV10-3	TRBJ2-1	.	TGTGCCAGCAGTGAAGCGCTTCGGGGTAACGGTGGCGTGGATGAGCAGTTCTTC	CASSEALRGNGGVDEQFF
.	TRBV24-1	TRBJ2-1	.	TGTGCCACCAGTGATACGGCAGGGATTAAGCCTGGTAATGAGCAGTTCTTC	CATSDTAGIKPGNEQFF
TRBD1	TRBV20-1	TRBJ2-7	many	TGCAGTGCTAGTCGGGACAGGGTGTACGAGCAGTACTTC	CSASRDRVYEQYF
.	TRBV7-3	TRBJ2-7	once	TGTGCCAGCAGCTCGGGACTCCGGACCGAGCAGTACTTC	CASSSGLRTEQYF
.	TRBV7-3	TRBJ2-1	.	TGTGCCAGCAGCTTCGGCAGGGACCTAGGCTACACCTTCTTC	CASSFGRDLGYTFF
.	TRBV7-2	TRBJ1-1	.	TGTGCCAGCAGCTTAAACCGCGCCGGCACTGAAGCTTTCTTT	CASSLNRAGTEAFF
.	TRBV20-1	TRBJ2-5	many	TGCAGTGCTAGTCTGCCAGGGCTCCAAGAGACCCAGTACTTC	CSASLPGLQETQYF
TRBD1	TRBV9	TRBJ2-2	many	TGTGCCAGCAGCGTAGGGGCCGGGACAGGGGTAACCGGGGAGCTGTTTTTT	CASSVGAGTGVTGELFF
.	TRBV20-1	TRBJ2-7	.	TGCAGTGCGACAGGGCAGGGACTATGCGGGCAGTACTTC	CSATGQGLCGQYF
.	TRBV9	TRBJ1-1	once	TGTGCCAGCAGCCTGGCCGCGCGACCGAAGCCGGGGACTGAAGCTTTCTTT	CASSLAARPKPGTEAFF
TRBD1	TRBV19	TRBJ1-1	many	TGTGCCAGTAGTACTTGGGACAGGGAGAAAGCTTTCTTT	CASSTWDREKAFF
TRBD1	TRBV7-2	TRBJ2-7	once	TGTGCCAGCAGCTTAAGGGGGCTCCAAGGCAGAGCTCTGTTC	CASSLRGLQGRALF
TRBD1	TRBV7-2	TRBJ1-6	few	TGTGCCGGCAGCAGGGACAGGGATTCACCCCTCCACTTT	CAGSRDRDSPLHF
.	TRBV2	TRBJ2-5	once	TGTGCCAGCAGCATGAGACTGGGGTCGGGGGAGACCCAGTACTTC	CASSMRLGSGETQYF
TRBD1	TRBV9	TRBJ2-5	once	TGTGCCAGCAGCCCGAGGGACAGGGACTTTGGGACCCAGTACTTC	CASSPRDRDFGTQYF
TRBD2	TRBV2	TRBJ2-1	.	TGTGCCAGTTGGTCAGTAGCGGGGAACTACAGTGAGCAGTTCTTC	CASWSVAGNYSEQFF
.	TRBV5-1	TRBJ1-3	.	TGCGCCAGCAGCTTGGGGAATGCGGAGTATGGAAACACCATATATTTT	CASSLGNAEYGNTIYF
TRBD2	TRBV7-8	TRBJ2-5	.	TGTGCCAGCAGCGGAGGAGTACTAGCGGCGGAAGAGACCCAGTACTTC	CASSGGVLAAEETQYF
TRBD1	TRBV20-1	TRBJ2-1	once	TGCAGTGCTGGTGCAGGGGGCCTGAACAATGAGCAGTTCTTC	CSAGAGGLNNEQFF
TRBD1	TRBV29-1	TRBJ2-7	.	TGCAGCGTTAAAGGGGGCCTCTCCTACGAGCAGTACTTC	CSVKGGLSYEQYF
.	TRBV7-9	TRBJ2-7	.	TGTGCCAGCAGCGTAGGCGGCGGCACGAACCGGTACGTGCAGTACTTC	CASSVGGGTNRYVQYF
TRBD2	TRBV20-1	TRBJ2-7	.	TGCAGTGCAAAAACTAGCGGGGGGGCCACAGATACGCAGTACTTC	CSAKTSGGATDTQYF
.	TRBV20-1	TRBJ1-2	.	TGCAGTGCGCCGACAGGAGCTAACTATGGCTACACCTTC	CSAPTGANYGYTF
TRBD1	TRBV7-9	TRBJ2-3	.	TGTGCCAGCAATAGCGACAGGGCAGATACGCAGTATTTT	CASNSDRADTQYF
.	TRBV6-6	TRBJ2-2	.	TGTGCCAGCAGCCGGGCCGGGGGTCGCACCGGGGAGCTGTTTTTT	CASSRAGGRTGELFF
.	TRBV19	TRBJ1-3	.	TGTGCCAGCACCACTGGGGCTCCTAGCTCTGGAAACACCATATATTTT	CASTTGAPSSGNTIYF
.	TRBV6-6	TRBJ1-2	many	TGTGCCAGCAGGAGGGAGCTTACGGATAACTATGGCTACACCTTC	CASRRELTDNYGYTF